The following is a TCR beta chain sequence with its context. Its specificity is not known. Sorting from PBMCs produced CD4+ and CD8+ T cells. Germline CDR1 is SGHVS and CDR2 is FQNEAQ. Trimming cost V 1 base and J 2 bases, with 18 bases left between them. This CDR3 contains 17 residues. This specimen comes from a study of CD8+ T cells in alopecia areata. Study results and limitations: Sequencing of scalp samples also captures resident alphabeta T cells of normal skin. Lesional scalp, especially alopecia totalis/universalis, showed higher clonality than normal scalp.

Sequencing templates came from extracted RNA that was reverse transcribed into cDNA. The data were produced by immunoSEQ multiplex PCR, yet TCRdb's version contains in-frame clones alone and is incomplete. The sample shows 150,000 to 200,000 clones, approximately 56% of them seen only once. The source was CD4+ T cells sorted from blood, collected at week 0. The J gene is TRBJ2-7, the V gene TRBV7-8, with a possible D match to TRBD2 (5 bases). This receptor was obtained from a human donor with alopecia areata. This CDR3 is CASSLEARVLGTYEQYF. The CDR3 nucleotides are TGTGCCAGCAGCTTAGAAGCGCGGGTTTTGGGAACCTACGAGCAGTACTTC.